Presented here are 25 T cell receptor beta chains from one specimen sequenced in a study of Graves' ophthalmopathy and Graves' hyperthyroidism. Amplification of the TCR beta CDR3 regions used RNA transcripts (as template). Second-round multiplex PCR came after a first-round RT-PCR that employed HTBI primers. TCRdb passed the multiplex PCR reads through MiXCR, listing each CDR3 protein once. The sample lists approximately 37,000 distinct CDR3 sequences; under 65% were seen once. Input material: peripheral blood. The receptors derive from an adult man with Graves' ophthalmopathy.

On this clonotype: The conserved closing phenylalanine or tryptophan is absent in this CDR3, likely reflecting a read error. It is unclear where the CDR3 begins or ends on the DNA, so no DNA is shown, and the CDR3 is as TCRdb lists it. The V call is TRBV20-1, the J call TRBJ1-6. Germline CDR1 and CDR2: DFQATT and SNEGSKA (reference sequence). The CDR3 has 8 residues if both end residues are counted. The CDR3 region is CSAEIKLA.

This chain uses TRBV5-1 with TRBJ2-7; D remains ambiguous. The germline gives CDR1 SGHRS, CDR2 YFSETQ. With 4 bases removed from V and 0 bases from J, the gap between germline ends came to 17 bases. The length of the CDR3 is 16 residues. The CDR3 here is CASSPLTRKGSYEQYF. CDR3 in DNA: TGCGCCAGCAGCCCGCTAACCCGGAAGGGCTCCTACGAGCAGTACTTC. The full variable domain, its missing parts supplied by reference TRBV5-1 and TRBJ2-7, is KAGVTQTPRYLIKTRGQQVTLSCSPISGHRSVSWYQQTPGQGLQFLFEYFSETQRNKGNFPGRFSGRQFSNSRSEMNVSTLELGDSALYLCASSPLTRKGSYEQYFGPGTRLTVT.

The chain joins TRBV10-3 to TRBJ2-5; the match to TRBD1 covers 9 bases. The V and J ends lost 5 bases and 5 bases, in that order; junction bases with no gene match: 15. Per the germline V gene, CDR1 is ENHRY and CDR2 is SYGVKD. This CDR3 has 17 amino acids. Here the CDR3 DNA reads TGTGCCATCAGTCCAACGTCTGGGACAGGGATAGGGGAGACCCAGTACTTC. Its translation: CAISPTSGTGIGETQYF.

This clonotype rates as medium-sized. The V and J genes are TRBV24-1 and TRBJ1-1; D gene unclear. CDR1 KGHDR and CDR2 SFDVKD come from the germline V gene. The CDR3 has 14 residues. Trimming left V 8 bases short and J 5 bases short, with 17 bases between. Here the CDR3 DNA reads TGTGCCACCATTTCGGGTCCCACTTGGACTGAAGCTTTCTTT. Residues: CATISGPTWTEAFF.

This clonotype was counted at least ten times. The rearrangement links TRBV6-1 to TRBJ2-4, with D perhaps being TRBD1 or TRBD2 (7 bases each). Germline CDR1 and CDR2: MNHNS and SASEGT. V dropped 1 base and J dropped 7 bases, with 11 bases sitting between them. The CDR3 covers 14 residues. The CDR3 DNA follows: TGTGCCAGCAGTGAAGGACAGGGAGGGAACATTCAGTACTTC. Amino acid sequence: CASSEGQGGNIQYF.

This clonotype was counted many times. One junction end does not reproduce the germline sequence, and a read error may be involved. The chain carries TRBV11-2 and TRBJ2-1, with TRBD2 matching over 8 bases. In germline, CDR1 is SGHAT, CDR2 FQNNGV. The CDR3 consists of 17 residues. The CDR3 DNA reads as TGTGCCAGCAGCTTAGGCGGACTAGCTCAGCGGGGGAATGAGCAGTTTTTC. It encodes CASSLGGLAQRGNEQFF.

V gene TRBV7-9 combines with J gene TRBJ2-7; D is perhaps TRBD1 (6 bases). This CDR3 is built from 13 residues. Germline V gene sequence: CDR1 SEHNR, CDR2 FQNEAQ (reference sequence). Here the CDR3 reads CARRRGLLYEQYV. The CDR3 nucleotides read TGTGCGCGGCGAAGGGGGTTACTCTATGAGCAGTACGTC.

This clonotype was seen ten or more times. V is TRBV4-1 and J is TRBJ1-6, with 7 bases matching TRBD1. The CDR3 covers 18 residues. Germline CDR1 is MGHRA and CDR2 is YSYEKL. The ends lost 0 bases at V and 0 bases at J; junction bases unmatched: 5. The CDR3 loop is CASSQEGQPSSYNSPLHF. The CDR3 DNA is TGCGCCAGCAGCCAAGAGGGACAGCCGAGCTCCTATAATTCACCCCTCCACTTT.

The genes are TRBV7-9 and TRBJ2-7, with 11 nucleotides matching TRBD1. From germline, CDR1 is SEHNR and CDR2 FQNEAQ (reference sequence). V dropped 4 bases and J dropped 2; count of bases not matched to a gene: 4. This CDR3 region has 15 residues. The CDR3: CASSYRDRGTYEQYF. The DNA for the CDR3 is TGTGCCAGCAGCTATCGGGACAGGGGGACCTACGAGCAGTACTTC.

This clonotype was recorded many times. The V gene is TRBV28, the J gene TRBJ2-1, with a weak D call TRBD1 (5 bases). Germline V lookup: CDR1 MDHEN, CDR2 SYDVKM. This CDR3 region has 14 residues. V was pared by 6 bases and J by 2 bases, with 11 bases between. The CDR3 sequence is CASSRAKTYNEQFF. CDR3 nucleotide sequence: TGTGCCAGCAGCAGGGCGAAAACCTACAATGAGCAGTTCTTC.

The chain links TRBV24-1 to TRBJ2-1, with 7 bases identical to TRBD1. Losses at the gene ends were 6 bases for V and 2 bases for J; bases not matched to a gene: 0. CDR3 length equals 13 residues. Looked up from germline, CDR1 is KGHDR and CDR2 is SFDVKD. The CDR3 sequence is CATSQGAYNEQFF. The CDR3 region has the DNA TGTGCCACCAGTCAGGGGGCCTACAATGAGCAGTTCTTC.

The gene calls are TRBV24-1 and TRBJ1-4; perhaps TRBD1 as D (6 bases). Trimming pared 10 bases from V and 8 bases from J, leaving 19 bases between. The germline V gene has CDR1 KGHDR and CDR2 SFDVKD. CDR3 length: 14 amino acids. CDR3 bases: TGTGCCACGAGCAGCGGGGGGCAGGGGGAAAAACTGTTTTTT. This sequence encodes CATSSGGQGEKLFF.

This clonotype was counted at least ten times. J is TRBJ2-1 and V is TRBV5-1; 10 bases are shared with TRBD1. CDR3 length: 14 amino acids. Germline values: CDR1 SGHRS, CDR2 YFSETQ. J lost 8 bases, V lost 0 bases, and 2 bases had no gene match. CDR3 bases: TGCGCCAGCAGCTTGGCGGGACAGGGGTATGAGCAGTTCTTC. It translates to CASSLAGQGYEQFF.

With respect to this clonotype: The CDR3 carries no conserved terminal phenylalanine or tryptophan, so it likely arises from a read error. The CDR3 nucleotides read TGTGCCAGCTCCGGGCGGGGGGGATATACTCAGTATCTT. Amino acid sequence: CASSGRGGYTQYL. The rearrangement joins TRBV11-2 to TRBJ2-3; TRBD2 matches at 9 bases. The CDR3 consists of 13 residues. Germline CDR1 and CDR2: SGHAT and FQNNGV.

This clonotype was found many times. The V gene is TRBV5-1, the J gene TRBJ2-7; D might be TRBD1 (7 bases). With 4 bases removed from V and 3 bases from J, the gap between germline ends came to 14 bases. This CDR3 is built from 14 residues. CDR1 is SGHRS, CDR2 YFSETQ, per germline. The CDR3 is CASSVQGRHYEQYF. The CDR3 DNA reads as TGCGCCAGCAGCGTACAGGGGAGGCACTACGAGCAGTACTTC.

This chain links TRBV10-3 with TRBJ2-7; 11 nucleotides line up with TRBD1. V shed 5 bases and J 5 bases; nucleotides not matched to a gene: 5. Germline V gene sequence: CDR1 ENHRY, CDR2 SYGVKD. The CDR3 has 14 amino acids. CDR3 protein: CAISPGQGADEQYF. The CDR3 DNA follows: TGTGCCATCAGTCCCGGACAGGGGGCGGACGAGCAGTACTTC.

In its sample, this clonotype is medium-sized. The V call is TRBV2, the J call TRBJ2-7, with D hard to call. Trimming removed 6 bases from V and 1 base from J, with 13 bases in between. The CDR3 runs to 14 residues. In germline, CDR1 is SNHLY, CDR2 FYNNEI. CDR3 in DNA: TGTGCCAGCAGACTTAAGAGTACTTCCTACGAGCAGTACTTC. This encodes CASRLKSTSYEQYF. Drawing the rest from reference TRBV2 and TRBJ2-7, the complete variable domain is EPEVTQTPSHQVTQMGQEVILRCVPISNHLYFYWYRQILGQKVEFLVSFYNNEISEKSEIFDDQFSVERPDGSNFTLKIRSTKLEDSAMYFCASRLKSTSYEQYFGPGTRLTVT.

The rearrangement joins TRBV10-3 to TRBJ1-2; perhaps TRBD1 as D (5 bases). The CDR3 totals 13 residues. Trimming took off 10 bases at V and 12 bases at J, with 24 bases between the two ends. CDR1 is ENHRY and CDR2 is SYGVKD in the germline V gene. The CDR3 coding sequence is TGTGCCACCTCCCCGGGGGGGGTCTCTGGAAACACCTTC. Protein sequence: CATSPGGVSGNTF.

This clonotype was counted ten times or more. This sequence joins TRBV20-1 and TRBJ2-1; TRBD2 agrees at 10 bases. J gave up 9 bases and V 3 bases, and 8 bases lay outside the gene matches. Looked up from germline, CDR1 is DFQATT and CDR2 is SNEGSKA (reference sequence). The CDR3 is made up of 14 amino acids. Here the CDR3 reads CSARASGGAGEQFF. In DNA form, the CDR3 reads TGCAGTGCTAGGGCCAGCGGGGGGGCGGGTGAGCAGTTCTTC.

This clonotype was found many times. This chain links TRBV6-4 with TRBJ1-6; D not resolved. Trimming removed 5 bases from V and 10 bases from J, with 12 bases in between. From germline, CDR1 is MRHNA and CDR2 SNTAGT. CDR3 size: 13 residues. CDR3 nucleotides: TGTGCCAGCAGTTGGGAAACGGGCTCACCCCTCCACTTT. This sequence encodes CASSWETGSPLHF.

This clonotype was seen repeatedly, ten times or more. The V and J genes are TRBV28 and TRBJ2-3; 8 positions agree with TRBD2. The CDR3 loop spans 15 amino acids. With V trimmed by 5 bases and J by 7 bases, 11 bases remained unmatched. Germline CDR1 is MDHEN and CDR2 is SYDVKM. The CDR3 protein is CASSIPGTSRHTQYF. As DNA, the CDR3 is TGTGCCAGCAGTATCCCCGGGACTAGTCGCCATACGCAGTATTTT.

This clonotype appeared many times. The gene calls are TRBV20-1 and TRBJ2-5; 7 positions agree with TRBD1. Germline-derived CDR1 and CDR2 are DFQATT and SNEGSKA (reference sequence). J was trimmed by 3 bases and V by 4 bases; bases with no gene match: 11. This CDR3 contains 15 residues. CDR3 in DNA: TGCAGTGCTAACCCCTGGGACAGACATGAAGAGACCCAGTACTTC. Amino acid sequence: CSANPWDRHEETQYF.

This clonotype was seen at least ten times. The rearrangement joins TRBV6-5 to TRBJ2-7; tentatively, D is TRBD1 (5 bases). With 5 bases removed from V and 3 bases from J, the gap between germline ends came to 17 bases. Germline values: CDR1 MNHEY, CDR2 SVGAGI. The CDR3 covers 15 residues. CDR3 DNA: TGTGCCAGCAGTCCTAAGGGTGGGGCCCACTACGAGCAGTACGTC. Protein sequence: CASSPKGGAHYEQYV.

This chain links TRBV9 with TRBJ1-1, with D unresolved. This CDR3 is built from 15 residues. The germline CDR1 and CDR2 sequences are SGDLS and YYNGEE. V lost 3 bases and J lost 4, with 16 bases in between. CDR3 in amino acids: CASSARPSPGTEAFF. CDR3 in DNA: TGTGCCAGCAGCGCAAGACCGTCACCAGGCACTGAAGCTTTCTTT.

This clonotype has ten or more counts. This sequence joins TRBV20-1 and TRBJ2-1; D might be TRBD2 (5 bases). The germline gives CDR1 DFQATT, CDR2 SNEGSKA (reference sequence). Trimming stripped 0 bases from V and 9 bases from J, with 21 bases between. The CDR3 is 16 residues long. Written as DNA, the CDR3 is TGCAGTGCTAGAGACCCTGCCTCCCTAGCAGGTGTTGAGCAGTTCTTC. This sequence encodes CSARDPASLAGVEQFF.